A selection of T cell receptor beta chains follows, all from one sample in a study of T cell changes during pregnancy in multiple sclerosis. Some clones are missing from TCRdb's copy, which holds only in-frame ones; the method was immunoSEQ multiplex PCR. The sample holds approximately 18,000 clones, around 87% seen once. The material sequenced was CD8+ T cells from peripheral blood mononuclear cells, taken in the third trimester of pregnancy. These receptors were collected from a female donor in good health, enrolled as a control in a pregnancy study. Both conserved end residues are part of each CDR3. The order of the fields is J gene, V gene, D gene, clone size, CDR3 protein, CDR3 DNA. A D gene is named only where the DNA matches it firmly. Clone size appears in some rows only: once, few, many, or a class for an expanded clone.

J: TRBJ2-5
V: TRBV6-7
D: TRBD2
size: NA
CDR3: CASILTHTSGGAETQYF
DNA: TGTGCCAGCATTTTAACCCATACTAGCGGGGGGGCGGAGACCCAGTACTTC

J: TRBJ2-5
V: TRBV15
D: NA
size: NA
CDR3: CATSRRDGEGETQYF
DNA: TGTGCCACCAGCAGGCGGGACGGAGAAGGGGAGACCCAGTACTTC

J: TRBJ2-1
V: TRBV10-2
D: TRBD1
size: NA
CDR3: CASSVRQGHYNEQFF
DNA: TGCGCCAGCAGTGTGCGACAGGGGCACTACAATGAGCAGTTCTTC

J: TRBJ2-1
V: TRBV9
D: NA
size: NA
CDR3: CASSVASSEYNEQFF
DNA: TGTGCCAGCAGCGTAGCCTCTAGCGAGTACAATGAGCAGTTCTTC

J: TRBJ2-2
V: TRBV7-7
D: TRBD1
size: NA
CDR3: CASSSTQRTGGQILGELFF
DNA: TGTGCCAGCAGCTCGACCCAGAGGACAGGGGGCCAGATTCTCGGGGAGCTGTTTTTT

J: TRBJ2-7
V: TRBV10-2
D: TRBD1
size: NA
CDR3: CASRPTGTGGPSEQYF
DNA: TGCGCCAGCAGACCTACCGGGACAGGGGGCCCCTCCGAGCAGTACTTC

J: TRBJ2-6
V: TRBV27
D: NA
size: NA
CDR3: CASSSVLRSGANVLTF
DNA: TGTGCCAGCAGTTCTGTACTTCGGTCTGGGGCCAACGTCCTGACTTTC

J: TRBJ2-7
V: TRBV5-1
D: TRBD1
size: NA
CDR3: CASSLWTGSSYEQYF
DNA: TGCGCCAGCAGCCTCTGGACAGGCAGTTCCTACGAGCAGTACTTC

J: TRBJ1-1
V: TRBV28
D: NA
size: NA
CDR3: CASSLLGGEAFF
DNA: TGTGCCAGCAGTTTATTGGGGGGTGAAGCTTTCTTT

J: TRBJ1-1
V: TRBV6-6
D: NA
size: NA
CDR3: CASRERVGNTEAFF
DNA: TGTGCCAGCAGAGAACGGGTCGGCAACACTGAAGCTTTCTTT

J: TRBJ2-5
V: TRBV27
D: TRBD1
size: NA
CDR3: CASSRGGETQYF
DNA: TGTGCCAGCAGTCGAGGGGGCGAGACCCAGTACTTC

J: TRBJ2-7
V: TRBV19
D: NA
size: NA
CDR3: CATRLQREQYF
DNA: TGTGCCACCCGTCTTCAGCGCGAGCAGTACTTC

J: TRBJ1-1
V: TRBV29-1
D: NA
size: NA
CDR3: CSVEGRNTEAFF
DNA: TGCAGCGTTGAAGGCAGGAACACTGAAGCTTTCTTT

J: TRBJ2-3
V: TRBV4-1
D: NA
size: NA
CDR3: CASSLTASTDTQYF
DNA: TGCGCCAGCAGCCTGACAGCCAGCACAGATACGCAGTATTTT

J: TRBJ2-1
V: TRBV27
D: TRBD1
size: NA
CDR3: CASSHGTGWWDEQFF
DNA: TGTGCCAGCAGTCACGGGACAGGGTGGTGGGATGAGCAGTTCTTC

J: TRBJ2-7
V: TRBV7-9
D: TRBD1
size: NA
CDR3: CASRGDRVSEQYF
DNA: TGTGCCAGCAGGGGGGACAGGGTAAGCGAGCAGTACTTC

J: TRBJ2-7
V: TRBV19
D: NA
size: NA
CDR3: CASSIGDFTYEQYF
DNA: TGTGCCAGTAGTATTGGGGACTTCACCTACGAGCAGTACTTC

J: TRBJ2-2
V: TRBV5-1
D: NA
size: NA
CDR3: CASSLDKNTGELFF
DNA: TGCGCCAGCAGCCTGGACAAGAACACCGGGGAGCTGTTTTTT

J: TRBJ2-3
V: TRBV25-1
D: NA
size: NA
CDR3: CASSDQTGLDTDTQYF
DNA: TGTGCCAGCAGTGATCAAACAGGGTTGGACACAGATACGCAGTATTTT

J: TRBJ2-7
V: TRBV4-2
D: TRBD2
size: NA
CDR3: CASTVAGEGEQYF
DNA: TGTGCCAGCACTGTAGCGGGAGAGGGCGAGCAGTACTTC

J: TRBJ2-2
V: TRBV13
D: NA
size: medium-sized
CDR3: CASSFRNTGELFF
DNA: TGTGCCAGCAGCTTCAGGAACACCGGGGAGCTGTTTTTT

J: TRBJ1-6
V: TRBV7-3
D: TRBD1
size: NA
CDR3: CASSLTGQTNNSPLHF
DNA: TGTGCCAGCAGCTTAACGGGACAGACAAATAATTCACCCCTCCACTTT

J: TRBJ2-5
V: TRBV5-1
D: TRBD2
size: NA
CDR3: CASRPGTSGGQETQYF
DNA: TGCGCCAGCAGACCCGGGACTAGCGGGGGCCAAGAGACCCAGTACTTC

J: TRBJ2-2
V: TRBV7-2
D: NA
size: NA
CDR3: CASSFRSGTGELFF
DNA: TGTGCCAGCAGCTTTCGGAGTGGCACCGGGGAGCTGTTTTTT

J: TRBJ1-3
V: TRBV2
D: NA
size: NA
CDR3: CASSEDGNHSGNTIYF
DNA: TGTGCCAGCAGTGAAGACGGTAACCACTCTGGAAACACCATATATTTT

J: TRBJ1-2
V: TRBV2
D: TRBD1
size: NA
CDR3: CARSGYRGHDYGYTF
DNA: TGTGCCAGGAGCGGGTACAGGGGGCACGACTATGGCTACACCTTC

J: TRBJ2-3
V: TRBV2
D: TRBD1
size: NA
CDR3: CASSKQGWDSTDTQYF
DNA: TGTGCCAGCAGTAAACAGGGGTGGGACAGCACAGATACGCAGTATTTT

J: TRBJ2-7
V: TRBV7-9
D: TRBD2
size: NA
CDR3: CASRHGTSPYEQYF
DNA: TGTGCCAGCAGACACGGGACTAGCCCCTACGAGCAGTACTTC

J: TRBJ2-7
V: TRBV27
D: TRBD1
size: NA
CDR3: CASSFLGQEASYEQYF
DNA: TGTGCCAGCAGTTTCTTGGGACAGGAAGCTTCCTACGAGCAGTACTTC

J: TRBJ2-5
V: TRBV13
D: NA
size: NA
CDR3: CASSPGAGAARETQYF
DNA: TGTGCCAGCAGCCCAGGGGCGGGAGCGGCTCGAGAGACCCAGTACTTC

J: TRBJ2-2
V: TRBV4-2
D: TRBD2
size: NA
CDR3: CASSQNPGLAVTGELFF
DNA: TGTGCCAGCAGCCAGAATCCGGGACTAGCGGTCACCGGGGAGCTGTTTTTT

J: TRBJ2-3
V: TRBV19
D: NA
size: once
CDR3: CASSISGDTQYF
DNA: TGTGCCAGTAGTATCTCCGGAGATACGCAGTATTTT

J: TRBJ1-5
V: TRBV5-5
D: TRBD1
size: NA
CDR3: CASSLGQNNQPQHF
DNA: TGTGCCAGCAGCCTGGGACAGAACAATCAGCCCCAGCATTTT

J: TRBJ2-7
V: TRBV7-2
D: TRBD2
size: NA
CDR3: CASRLRSGTGEQYF
DNA: TGTGCCAGCAGACTTAGGAGCGGGACGGGCGAGCAGTACTTC

J: TRBJ2-5
V: TRBV11-2
D: NA
size: NA
CDR3: CASSLVLGGWEETQYF
DNA: TGTGCCAGCAGCTTAGTTTTGGGGGGTTGGGAAGAGACCCAGTACTTC

J: TRBJ2-3
V: TRBV27
D: NA
size: NA
CDR3: CASSLIAEDTDTQYF
DNA: TGTGCCAGCAGTTTAATAGCGGAGGACACAGATACGCAGTATTTT

J: TRBJ2-3
V: TRBV7-2
D: NA
size: once
CDR3: CASSSLGGDLTDTQYF
DNA: TGTGCCAGCAGCTCCCTTGGAGGGGATTTGACAGATACGCAGTATTTT

J: TRBJ1-3
V: TRBV30
D: NA
size: once
CDR3: CACGGGSSGNTIYF
DNA: TGTGCCTGTGGGGGGGGGAGCTCTGGAAACACCATATATTTT

J: TRBJ2-1
V: TRBV5-1
D: NA
size: NA
CDR3: CASSFLTGTNEQFF
DNA: TGCGCCAGCAGCTTCTTGACAGGGACTAATGAGCAGTTCTTC

J: TRBJ2-7
V: TRBV10-2
D: TRBD2
size: once
CDR3: CASSDIAGVAYEQYF
DNA: TGCGCCAGCAGTGATATAGCGGGAGTTGCCTACGAGCAGTACTTC

J: TRBJ2-1
V: TRBV6-1
D: TRBD1
size: NA
CDR3: CASSEGTGSYNEQFF
DNA: TGTGCCAGCAGTGAAGGGACAGGCTCCTACAATGAGCAGTTCTTC

J: TRBJ2-1
V: TRBV7-2
D: TRBD2
size: NA
CDR3: CASSLDGGANEQFF
DNA: TGTGCCAGCAGCTTAGACGGGGGGGCAAATGAGCAGTTCTTC